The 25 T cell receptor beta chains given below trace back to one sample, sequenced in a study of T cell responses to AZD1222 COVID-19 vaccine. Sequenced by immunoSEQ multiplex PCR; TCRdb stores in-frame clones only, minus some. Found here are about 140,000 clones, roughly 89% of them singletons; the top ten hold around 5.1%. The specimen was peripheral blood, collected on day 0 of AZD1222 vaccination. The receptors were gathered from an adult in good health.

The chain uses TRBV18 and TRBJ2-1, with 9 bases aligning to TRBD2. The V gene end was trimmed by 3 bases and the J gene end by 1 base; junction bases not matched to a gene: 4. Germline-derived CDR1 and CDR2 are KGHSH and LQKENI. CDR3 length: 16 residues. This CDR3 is CASSPNLAGSYNEQFF. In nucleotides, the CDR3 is TGTGCCAGCTCACCTAACCTAGCGGGATCCTACAATGAGCAGTTCTTC.

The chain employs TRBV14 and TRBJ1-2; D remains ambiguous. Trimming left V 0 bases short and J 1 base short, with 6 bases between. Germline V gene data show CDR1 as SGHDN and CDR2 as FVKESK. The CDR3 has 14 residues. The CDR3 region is CASSQDPGNYGYTF. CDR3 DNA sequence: TGTGCCAGCAGCCAAGATCCGGGTAACTATGGCTACACCTTC.

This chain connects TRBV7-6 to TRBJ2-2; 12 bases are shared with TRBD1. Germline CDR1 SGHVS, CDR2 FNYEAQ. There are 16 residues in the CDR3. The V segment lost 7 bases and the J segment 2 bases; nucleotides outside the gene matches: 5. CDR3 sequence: CASKKGQGANTGELFF. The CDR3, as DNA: TGTGCCAGCAAAAAGGGACAGGGGGCCAACACCGGGGAGCTGTTTTTT.

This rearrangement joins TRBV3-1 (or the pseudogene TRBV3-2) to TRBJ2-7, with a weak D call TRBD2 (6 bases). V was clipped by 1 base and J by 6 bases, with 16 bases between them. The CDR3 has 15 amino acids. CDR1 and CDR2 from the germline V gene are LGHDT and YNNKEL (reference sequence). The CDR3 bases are TGTGCCAGCAGCCAAGGAGGGCAGGGAGGATTCGAGCAGTACTTC. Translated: CASSQGGQGGFEQYF.

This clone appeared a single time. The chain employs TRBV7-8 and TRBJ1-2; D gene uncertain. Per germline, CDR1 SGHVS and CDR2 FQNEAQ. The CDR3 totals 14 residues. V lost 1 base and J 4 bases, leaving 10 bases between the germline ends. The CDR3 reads CASSLESETYGYTF. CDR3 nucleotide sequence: TGTGCCAGCAGCTTAGAGTCAGAAACCTATGGCTACACCTTC.

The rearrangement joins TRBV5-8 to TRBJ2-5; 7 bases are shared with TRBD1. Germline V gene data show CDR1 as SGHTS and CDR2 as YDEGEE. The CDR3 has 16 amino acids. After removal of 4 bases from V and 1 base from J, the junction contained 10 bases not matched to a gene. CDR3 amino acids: CASSPRQGKLQETQYF. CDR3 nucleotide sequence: TGTGCCAGCAGCCCCAGACAGGGAAAACTCCAAGAGACCCAGTACTTC.

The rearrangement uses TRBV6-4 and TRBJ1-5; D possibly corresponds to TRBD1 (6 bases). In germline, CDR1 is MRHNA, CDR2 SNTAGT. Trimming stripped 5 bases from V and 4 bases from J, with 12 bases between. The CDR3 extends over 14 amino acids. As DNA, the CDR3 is TGTGCCAGCAGTTCCGAGACAGGAAATCAGCCCCAGCATTTT. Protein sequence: CASSSETGNQPQHF.

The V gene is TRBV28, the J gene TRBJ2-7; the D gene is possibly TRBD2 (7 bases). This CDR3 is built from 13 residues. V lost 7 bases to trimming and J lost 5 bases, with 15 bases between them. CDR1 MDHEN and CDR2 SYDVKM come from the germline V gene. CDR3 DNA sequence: TGTGCCAGCACCCTATGGGGGGGCAACGAGCAGTACTTC. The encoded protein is CASTLWGGNEQYF.

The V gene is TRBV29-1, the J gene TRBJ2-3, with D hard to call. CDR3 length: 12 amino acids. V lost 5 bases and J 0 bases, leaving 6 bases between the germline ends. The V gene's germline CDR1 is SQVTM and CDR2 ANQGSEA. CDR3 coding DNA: TGCAGCGTTCCGGACAGCACAGATACGCAGTATTTT. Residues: CSVPDSTDTQYF.

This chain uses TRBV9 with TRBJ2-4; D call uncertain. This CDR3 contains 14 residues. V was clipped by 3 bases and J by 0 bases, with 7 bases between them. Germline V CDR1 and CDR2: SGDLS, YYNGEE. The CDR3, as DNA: TGTGCCAGCAGCGGGCAGCTAGCCAAAAACATTCAGTACTTC. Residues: CASSGQLAKNIQYF.

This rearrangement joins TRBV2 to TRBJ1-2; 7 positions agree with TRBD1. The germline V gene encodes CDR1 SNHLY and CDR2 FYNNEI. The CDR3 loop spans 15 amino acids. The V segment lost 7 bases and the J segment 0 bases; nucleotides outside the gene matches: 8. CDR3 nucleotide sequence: TGTGCCAGCATTACCCGGGACAGCCCTAACTATGGCTACACCTTC. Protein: CASITRDSPNYGYTF.

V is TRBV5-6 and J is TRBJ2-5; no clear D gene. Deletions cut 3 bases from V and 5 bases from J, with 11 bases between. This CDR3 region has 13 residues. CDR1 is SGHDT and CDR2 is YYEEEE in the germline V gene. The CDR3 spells CASSSTLGETQYF. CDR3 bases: TGTGCCAGCAGCTCAACACTGGGCGAGACCCAGTACTTC. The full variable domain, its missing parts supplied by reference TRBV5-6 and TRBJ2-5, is DAGVTQSPTHLIKTRGQQVTLRCSPKSGHDTVSWYQQALGQGPQFIFQYYEEEERQRGNFPDRFSGHQFPNYSSELNVNALLLGDSALYLCASSSTLGETQYFGPGTRLLVL.

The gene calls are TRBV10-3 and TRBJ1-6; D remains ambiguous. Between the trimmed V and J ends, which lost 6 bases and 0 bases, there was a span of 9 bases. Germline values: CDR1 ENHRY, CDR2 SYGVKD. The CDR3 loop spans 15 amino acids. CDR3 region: CAIRGGSSYNSPLHF. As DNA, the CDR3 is TGTGCCATCAGGGGCGGCAGCTCCTATAATTCACCCCTCCACTTT.

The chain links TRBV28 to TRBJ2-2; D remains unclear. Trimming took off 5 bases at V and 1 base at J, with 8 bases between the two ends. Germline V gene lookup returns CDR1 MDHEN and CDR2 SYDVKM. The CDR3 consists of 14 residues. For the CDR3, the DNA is TGTGCCAGCAGTCAATTCAAGAACACCGGGGAGCTGTTTTTT. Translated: CASSQFKNTGELFF.

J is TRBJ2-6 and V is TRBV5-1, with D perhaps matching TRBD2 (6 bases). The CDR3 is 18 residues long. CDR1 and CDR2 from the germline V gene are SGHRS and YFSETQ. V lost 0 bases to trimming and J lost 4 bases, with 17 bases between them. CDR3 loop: CASSLEVRRVSGANVLTF. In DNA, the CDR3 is TGCGCCAGCAGCTTGGAGGTTCGGAGGGTATCCGGGGCCAACGTCCTGACTTTC.

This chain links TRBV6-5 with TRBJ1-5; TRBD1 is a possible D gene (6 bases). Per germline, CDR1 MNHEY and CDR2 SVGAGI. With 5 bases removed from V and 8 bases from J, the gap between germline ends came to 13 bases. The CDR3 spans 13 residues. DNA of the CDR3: TGTGCCAGCAGTCCCCTACAGGGTGAGCCCCAGCATTTT. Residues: CASSPLQGEPQHF.

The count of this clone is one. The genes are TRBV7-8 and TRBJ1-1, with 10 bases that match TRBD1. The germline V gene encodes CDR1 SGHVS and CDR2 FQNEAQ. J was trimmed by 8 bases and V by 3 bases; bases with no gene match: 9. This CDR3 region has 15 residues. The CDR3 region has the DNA TGTGCCAGCAGCTTCATATCCGGGACAGGGGTCGAAGCTTTCTTT. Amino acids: CASSFISGTGVEAFF.

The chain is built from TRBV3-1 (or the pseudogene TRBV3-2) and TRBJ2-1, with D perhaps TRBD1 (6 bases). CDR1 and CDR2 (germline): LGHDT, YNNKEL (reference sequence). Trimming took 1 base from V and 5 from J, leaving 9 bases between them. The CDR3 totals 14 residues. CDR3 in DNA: TGTGCCAGCAGCCAAGCAGGGGCTAACAATGAGCAGTTCTTC. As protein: CASSQAGANNEQFF.

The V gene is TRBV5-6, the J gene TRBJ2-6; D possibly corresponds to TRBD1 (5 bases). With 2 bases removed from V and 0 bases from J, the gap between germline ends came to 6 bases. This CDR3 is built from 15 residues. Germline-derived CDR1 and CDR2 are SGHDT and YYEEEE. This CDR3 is CASSFRGSGANVLTF. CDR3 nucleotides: TGTGCCAGCAGCTTTAGGGGCTCTGGGGCCAACGTCCTGACTTTC.

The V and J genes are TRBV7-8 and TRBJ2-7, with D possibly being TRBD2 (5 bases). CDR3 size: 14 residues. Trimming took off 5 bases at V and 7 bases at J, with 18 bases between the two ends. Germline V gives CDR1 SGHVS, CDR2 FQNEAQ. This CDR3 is CASSTGGGPLEQYF. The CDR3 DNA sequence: TGTGCCAGCAGCACCGGTGGAGGCCCCCTAGAGCAGTACTTC.

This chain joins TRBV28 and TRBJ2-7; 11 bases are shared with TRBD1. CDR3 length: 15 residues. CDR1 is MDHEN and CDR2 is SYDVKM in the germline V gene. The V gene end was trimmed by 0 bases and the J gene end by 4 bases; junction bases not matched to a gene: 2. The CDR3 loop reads CASSLWGTGGYEQYF. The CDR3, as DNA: TGTGCCAGCAGTTTATGGGGGACAGGGGGTTACGAGCAGTACTTC.

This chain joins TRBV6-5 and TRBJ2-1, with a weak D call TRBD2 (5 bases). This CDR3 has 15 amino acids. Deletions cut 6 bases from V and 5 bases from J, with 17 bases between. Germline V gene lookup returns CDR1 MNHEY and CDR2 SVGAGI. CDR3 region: CASRAPGVRNNEQFF. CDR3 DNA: TGTGCCAGCAGGGCCCCCGGGGTAAGGAACAATGAGCAGTTCTTC.

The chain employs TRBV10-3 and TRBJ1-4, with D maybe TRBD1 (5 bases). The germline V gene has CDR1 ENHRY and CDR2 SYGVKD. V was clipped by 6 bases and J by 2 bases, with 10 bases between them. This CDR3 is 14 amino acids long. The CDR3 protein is CAIREGRTNEKLFF. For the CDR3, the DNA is TGTGCCATCAGGGAGGGACGGACTAATGAAAAACTGTTTTTT.

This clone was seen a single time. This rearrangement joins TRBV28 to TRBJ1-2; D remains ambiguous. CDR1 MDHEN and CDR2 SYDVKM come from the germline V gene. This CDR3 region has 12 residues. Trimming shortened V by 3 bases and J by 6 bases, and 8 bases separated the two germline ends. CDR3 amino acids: CASSFGGDGYTF. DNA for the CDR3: TGTGCCAGCAGTTTTGGAGGTGATGGCTACACCTTC.

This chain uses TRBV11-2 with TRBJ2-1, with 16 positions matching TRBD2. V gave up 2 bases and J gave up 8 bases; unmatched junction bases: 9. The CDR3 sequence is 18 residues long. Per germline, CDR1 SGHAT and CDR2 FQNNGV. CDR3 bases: TGTGCCAGCAGCTTACCCCGGGGACTAGCGGGGGGGTGGCATGAGCAGTTCTTC. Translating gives CASSLPRGLAGGWHEQFF.